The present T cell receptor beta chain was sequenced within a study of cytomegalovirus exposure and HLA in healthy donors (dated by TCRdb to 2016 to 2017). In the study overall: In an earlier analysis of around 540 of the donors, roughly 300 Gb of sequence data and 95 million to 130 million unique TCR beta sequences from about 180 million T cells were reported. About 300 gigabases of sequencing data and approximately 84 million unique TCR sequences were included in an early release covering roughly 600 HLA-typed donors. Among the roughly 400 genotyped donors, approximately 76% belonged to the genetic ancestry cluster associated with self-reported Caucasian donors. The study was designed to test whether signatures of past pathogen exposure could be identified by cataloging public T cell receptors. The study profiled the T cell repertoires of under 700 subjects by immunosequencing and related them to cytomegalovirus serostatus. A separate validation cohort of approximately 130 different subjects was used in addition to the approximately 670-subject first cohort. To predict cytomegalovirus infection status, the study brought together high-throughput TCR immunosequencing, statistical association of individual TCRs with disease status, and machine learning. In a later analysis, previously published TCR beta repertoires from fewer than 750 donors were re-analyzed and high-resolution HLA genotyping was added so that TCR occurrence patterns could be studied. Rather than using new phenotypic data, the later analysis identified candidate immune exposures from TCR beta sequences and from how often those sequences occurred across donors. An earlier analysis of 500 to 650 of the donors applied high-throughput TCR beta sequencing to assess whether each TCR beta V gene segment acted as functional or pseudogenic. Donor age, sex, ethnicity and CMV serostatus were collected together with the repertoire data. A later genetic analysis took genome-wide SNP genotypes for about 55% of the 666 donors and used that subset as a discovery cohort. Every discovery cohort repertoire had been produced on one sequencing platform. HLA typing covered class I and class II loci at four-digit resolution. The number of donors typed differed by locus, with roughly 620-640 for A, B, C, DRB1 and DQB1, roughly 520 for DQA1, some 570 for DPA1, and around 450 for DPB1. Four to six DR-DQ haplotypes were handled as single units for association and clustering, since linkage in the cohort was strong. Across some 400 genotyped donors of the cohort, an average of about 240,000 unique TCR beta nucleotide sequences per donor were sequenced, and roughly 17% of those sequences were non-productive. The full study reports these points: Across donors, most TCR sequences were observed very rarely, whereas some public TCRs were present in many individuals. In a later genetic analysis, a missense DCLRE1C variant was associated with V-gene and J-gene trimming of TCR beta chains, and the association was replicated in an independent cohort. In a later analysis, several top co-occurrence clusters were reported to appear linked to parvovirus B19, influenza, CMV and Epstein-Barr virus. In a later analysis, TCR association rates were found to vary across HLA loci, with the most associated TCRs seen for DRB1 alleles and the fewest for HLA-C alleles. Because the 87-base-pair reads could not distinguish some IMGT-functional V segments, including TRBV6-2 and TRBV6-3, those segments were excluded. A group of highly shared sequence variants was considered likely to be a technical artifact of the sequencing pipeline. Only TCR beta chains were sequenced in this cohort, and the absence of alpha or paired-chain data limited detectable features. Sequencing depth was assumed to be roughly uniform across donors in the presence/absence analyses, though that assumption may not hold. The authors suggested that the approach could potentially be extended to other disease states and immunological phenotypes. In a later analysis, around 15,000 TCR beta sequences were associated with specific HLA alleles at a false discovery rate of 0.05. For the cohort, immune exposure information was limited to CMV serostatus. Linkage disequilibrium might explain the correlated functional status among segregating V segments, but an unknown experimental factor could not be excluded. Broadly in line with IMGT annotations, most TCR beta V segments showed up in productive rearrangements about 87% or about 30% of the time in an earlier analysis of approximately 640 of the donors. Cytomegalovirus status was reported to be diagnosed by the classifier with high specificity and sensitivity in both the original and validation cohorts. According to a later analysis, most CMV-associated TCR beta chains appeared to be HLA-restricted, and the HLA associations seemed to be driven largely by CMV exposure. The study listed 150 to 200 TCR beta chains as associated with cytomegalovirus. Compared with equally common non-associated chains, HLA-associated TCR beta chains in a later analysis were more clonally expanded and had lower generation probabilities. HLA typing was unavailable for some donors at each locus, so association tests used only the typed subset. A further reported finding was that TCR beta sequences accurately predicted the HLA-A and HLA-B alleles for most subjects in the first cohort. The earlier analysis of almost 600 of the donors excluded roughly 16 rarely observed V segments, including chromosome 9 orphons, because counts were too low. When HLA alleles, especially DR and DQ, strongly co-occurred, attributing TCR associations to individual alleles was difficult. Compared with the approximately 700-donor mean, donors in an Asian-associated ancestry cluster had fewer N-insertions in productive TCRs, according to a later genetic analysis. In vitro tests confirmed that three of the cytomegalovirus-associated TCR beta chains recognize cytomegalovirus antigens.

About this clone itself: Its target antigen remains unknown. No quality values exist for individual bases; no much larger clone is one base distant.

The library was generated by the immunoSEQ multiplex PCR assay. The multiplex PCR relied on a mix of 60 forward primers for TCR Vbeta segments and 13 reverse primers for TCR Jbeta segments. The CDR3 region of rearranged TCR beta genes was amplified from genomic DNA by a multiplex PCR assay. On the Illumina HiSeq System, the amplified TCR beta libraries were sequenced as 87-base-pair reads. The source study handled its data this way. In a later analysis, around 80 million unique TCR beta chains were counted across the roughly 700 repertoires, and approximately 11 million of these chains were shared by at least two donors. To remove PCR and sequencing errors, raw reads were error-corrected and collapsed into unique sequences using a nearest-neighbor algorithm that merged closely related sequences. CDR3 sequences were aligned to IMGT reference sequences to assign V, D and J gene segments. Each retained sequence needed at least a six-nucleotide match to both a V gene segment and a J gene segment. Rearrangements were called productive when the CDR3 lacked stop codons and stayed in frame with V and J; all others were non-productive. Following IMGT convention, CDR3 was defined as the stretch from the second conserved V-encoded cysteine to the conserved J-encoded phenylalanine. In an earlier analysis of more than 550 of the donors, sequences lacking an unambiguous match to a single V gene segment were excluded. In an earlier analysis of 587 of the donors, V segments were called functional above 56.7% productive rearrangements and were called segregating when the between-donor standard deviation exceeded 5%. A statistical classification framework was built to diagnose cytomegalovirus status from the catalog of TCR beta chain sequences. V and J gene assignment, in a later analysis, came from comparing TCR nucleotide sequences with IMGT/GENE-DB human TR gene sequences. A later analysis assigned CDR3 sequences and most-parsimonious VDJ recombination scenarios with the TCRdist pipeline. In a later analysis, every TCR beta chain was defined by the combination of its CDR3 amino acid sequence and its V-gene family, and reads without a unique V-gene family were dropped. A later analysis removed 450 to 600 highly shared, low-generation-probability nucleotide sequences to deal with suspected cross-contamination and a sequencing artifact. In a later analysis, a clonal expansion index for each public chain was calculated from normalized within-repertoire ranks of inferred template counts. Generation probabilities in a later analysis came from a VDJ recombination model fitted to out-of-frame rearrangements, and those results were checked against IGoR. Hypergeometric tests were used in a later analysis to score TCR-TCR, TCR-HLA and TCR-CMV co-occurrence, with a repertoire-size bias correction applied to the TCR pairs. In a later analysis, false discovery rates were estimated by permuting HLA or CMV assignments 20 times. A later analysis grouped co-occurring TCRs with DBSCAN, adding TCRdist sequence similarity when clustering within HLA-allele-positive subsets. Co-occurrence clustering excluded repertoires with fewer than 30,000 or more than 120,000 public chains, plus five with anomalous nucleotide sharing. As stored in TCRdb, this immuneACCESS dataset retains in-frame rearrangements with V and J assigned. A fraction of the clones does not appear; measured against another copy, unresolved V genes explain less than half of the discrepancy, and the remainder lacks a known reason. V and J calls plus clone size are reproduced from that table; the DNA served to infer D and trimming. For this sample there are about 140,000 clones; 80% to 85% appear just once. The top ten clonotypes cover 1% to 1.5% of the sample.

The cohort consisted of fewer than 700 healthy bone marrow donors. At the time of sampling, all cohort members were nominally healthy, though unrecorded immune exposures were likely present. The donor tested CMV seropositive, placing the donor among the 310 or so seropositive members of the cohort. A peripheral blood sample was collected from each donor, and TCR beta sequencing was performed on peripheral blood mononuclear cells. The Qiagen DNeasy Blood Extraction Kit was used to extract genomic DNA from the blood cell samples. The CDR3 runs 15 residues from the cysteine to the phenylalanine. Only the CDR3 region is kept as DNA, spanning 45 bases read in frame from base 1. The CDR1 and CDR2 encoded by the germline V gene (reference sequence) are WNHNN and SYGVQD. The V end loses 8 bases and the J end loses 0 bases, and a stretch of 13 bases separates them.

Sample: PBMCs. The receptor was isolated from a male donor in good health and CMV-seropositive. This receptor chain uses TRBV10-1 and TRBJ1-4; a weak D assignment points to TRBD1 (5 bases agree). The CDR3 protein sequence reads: CASQHRFATNEKLFF. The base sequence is TGCGCCAGCCAACACAGGTTCGCAACTAATGAAAAACTGTTTTTT.